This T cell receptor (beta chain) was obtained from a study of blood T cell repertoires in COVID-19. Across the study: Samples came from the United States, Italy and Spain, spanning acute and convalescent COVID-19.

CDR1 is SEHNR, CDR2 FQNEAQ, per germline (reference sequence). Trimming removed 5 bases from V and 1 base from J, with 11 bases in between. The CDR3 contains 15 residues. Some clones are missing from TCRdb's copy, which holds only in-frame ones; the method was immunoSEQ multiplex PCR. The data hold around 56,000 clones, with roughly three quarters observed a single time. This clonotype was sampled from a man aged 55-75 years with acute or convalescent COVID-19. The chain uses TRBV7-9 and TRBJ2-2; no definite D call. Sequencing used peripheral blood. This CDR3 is CASSGRVQNTGELFF. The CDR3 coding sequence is TGTGCCAGCAGCGGCCGGGTCCAGAACACCGGGGAGCTGTTTTTT.